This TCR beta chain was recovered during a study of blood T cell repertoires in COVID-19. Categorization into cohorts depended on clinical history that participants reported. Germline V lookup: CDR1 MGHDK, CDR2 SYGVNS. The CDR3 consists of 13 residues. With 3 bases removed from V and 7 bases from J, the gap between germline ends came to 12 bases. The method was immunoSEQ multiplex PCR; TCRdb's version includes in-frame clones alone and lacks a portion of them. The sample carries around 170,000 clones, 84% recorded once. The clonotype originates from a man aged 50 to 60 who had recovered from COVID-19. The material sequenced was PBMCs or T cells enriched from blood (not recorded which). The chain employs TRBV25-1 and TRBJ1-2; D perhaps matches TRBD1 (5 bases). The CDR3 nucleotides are TGTGCCAGCAGTGATGGGGGGAGAGGTGGCTACACCTTC. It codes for CASSDGGRGGYTF.